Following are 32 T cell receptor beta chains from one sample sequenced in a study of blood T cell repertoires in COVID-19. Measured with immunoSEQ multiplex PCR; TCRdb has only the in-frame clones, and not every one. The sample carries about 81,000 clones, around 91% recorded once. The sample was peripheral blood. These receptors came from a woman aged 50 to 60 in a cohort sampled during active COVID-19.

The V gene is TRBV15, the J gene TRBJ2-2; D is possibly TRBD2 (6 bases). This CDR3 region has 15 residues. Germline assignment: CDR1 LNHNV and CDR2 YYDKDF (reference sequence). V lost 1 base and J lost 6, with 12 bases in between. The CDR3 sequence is CATSRAGVVSGELFF. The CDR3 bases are TGTGCCACCAGCAGAGCGGGGGTGGTGTCCGGGGAGCTGTTTTTT.

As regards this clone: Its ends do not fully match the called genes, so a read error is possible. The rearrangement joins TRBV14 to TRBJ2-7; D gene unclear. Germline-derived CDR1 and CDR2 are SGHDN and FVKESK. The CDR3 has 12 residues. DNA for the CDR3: TGTGCCAGCAGCCAAGTCTCCCACGAGCAGTACTTC. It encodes CASSQVSHEQYF.

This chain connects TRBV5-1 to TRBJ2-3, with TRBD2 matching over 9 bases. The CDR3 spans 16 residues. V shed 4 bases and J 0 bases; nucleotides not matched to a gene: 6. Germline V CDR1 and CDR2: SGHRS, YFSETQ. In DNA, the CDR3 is TGCGCCAGCAGCCCTAGAGCGGGAGGCAGCACAGATACGCAGTATTTT. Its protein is CASSPRAGGSTDTQYF.

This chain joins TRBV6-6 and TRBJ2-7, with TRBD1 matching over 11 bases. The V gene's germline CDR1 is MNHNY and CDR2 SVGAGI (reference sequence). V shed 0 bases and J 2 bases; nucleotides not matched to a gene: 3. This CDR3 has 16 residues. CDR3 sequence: CASSYSWGQGAYEQYF. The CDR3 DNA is TGTGCCAGCAGTTACTCGTGGGGACAGGGGGCCTACGAGCAGTACTTC.

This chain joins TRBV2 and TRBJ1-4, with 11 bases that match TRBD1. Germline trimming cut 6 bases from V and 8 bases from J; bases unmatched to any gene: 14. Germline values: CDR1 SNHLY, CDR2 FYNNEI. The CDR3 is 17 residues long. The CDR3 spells CASSEIIWDRGVEKLFF. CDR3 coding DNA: TGTGCCAGCAGCGAGATCATATGGGACAGGGGGGTGGAAAAACTGTTTTTT.

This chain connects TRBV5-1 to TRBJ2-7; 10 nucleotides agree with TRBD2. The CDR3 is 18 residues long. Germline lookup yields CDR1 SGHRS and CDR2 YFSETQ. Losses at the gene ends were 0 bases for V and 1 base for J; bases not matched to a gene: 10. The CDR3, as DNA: TGCGCCAGCAGCTTGGCTGGGGTTCGACTAGCGGGTTCCTACGAGCAGTACTTC. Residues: CASSLAGVRLAGSYEQYF.

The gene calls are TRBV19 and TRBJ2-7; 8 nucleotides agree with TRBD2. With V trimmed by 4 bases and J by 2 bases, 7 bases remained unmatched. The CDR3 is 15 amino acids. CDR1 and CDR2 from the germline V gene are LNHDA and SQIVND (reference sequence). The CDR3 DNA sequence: TGTGCCAGTAGTACGCCGGGACTAGGAACCTACGAGCAGTACTTC. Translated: CASSTPGLGTYEQYF.

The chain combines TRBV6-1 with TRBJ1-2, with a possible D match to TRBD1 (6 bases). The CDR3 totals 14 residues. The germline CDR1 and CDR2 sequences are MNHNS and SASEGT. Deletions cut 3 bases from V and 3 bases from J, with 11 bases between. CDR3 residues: CASSESGAYYGYTF. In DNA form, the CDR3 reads TGTGCCAGCAGTGAGTCAGGGGCTTACTATGGCTACACCTTC.

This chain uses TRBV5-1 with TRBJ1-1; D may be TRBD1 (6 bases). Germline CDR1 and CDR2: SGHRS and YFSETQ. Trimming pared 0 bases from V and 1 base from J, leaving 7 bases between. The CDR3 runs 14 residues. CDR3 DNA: TGCGCCAGCAGCTTGGCGACAGGGAACACTGAAGCTTTCTTT. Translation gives CASSLATGNTEAFF.

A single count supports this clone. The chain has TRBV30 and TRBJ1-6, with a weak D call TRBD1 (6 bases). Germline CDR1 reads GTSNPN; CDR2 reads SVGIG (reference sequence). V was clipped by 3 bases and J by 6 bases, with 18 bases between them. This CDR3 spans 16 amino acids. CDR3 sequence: CAWRGGGPGLNSPLHF. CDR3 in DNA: TGTGCCTGGAGGGGTGGGGGCCCAGGGCTTAATTCACCCCTCCACTTT.

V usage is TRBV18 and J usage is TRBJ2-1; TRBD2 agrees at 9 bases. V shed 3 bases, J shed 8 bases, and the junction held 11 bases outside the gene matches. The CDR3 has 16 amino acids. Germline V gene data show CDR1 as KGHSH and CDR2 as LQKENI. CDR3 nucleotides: TGTGCCAGCTCACCCCCCGGACTAGCGAGGGGCGATGAGCAGTTCTTC. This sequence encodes CASSPPGLARGDEQFF.

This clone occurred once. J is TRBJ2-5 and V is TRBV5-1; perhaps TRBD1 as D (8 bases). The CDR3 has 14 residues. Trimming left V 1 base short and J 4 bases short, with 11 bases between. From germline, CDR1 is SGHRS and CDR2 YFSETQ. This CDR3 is CASSLTGGVETQYF. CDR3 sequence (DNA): TGCGCCAGCAGCTTGACAGGGGGGGTAGAGACCCAGTACTTC.

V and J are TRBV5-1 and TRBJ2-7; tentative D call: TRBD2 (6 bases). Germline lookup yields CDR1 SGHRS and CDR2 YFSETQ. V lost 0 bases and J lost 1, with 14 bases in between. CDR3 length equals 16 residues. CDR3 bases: TGCGCCAGCAGCTTGGGTCTTAGCGGATTATCCTACGAGCAGTACTTC. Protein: CASSLGLSGLSYEQYF.

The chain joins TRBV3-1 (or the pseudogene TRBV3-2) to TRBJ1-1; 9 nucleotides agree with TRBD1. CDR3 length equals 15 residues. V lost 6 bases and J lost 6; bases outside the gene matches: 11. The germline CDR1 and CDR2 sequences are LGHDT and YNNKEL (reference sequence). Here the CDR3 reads CASSPPGQGRSEAFF. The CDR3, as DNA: TGTGCCAGCAGTCCGCCTGGACAGGGGAGATCTGAAGCTTTCTTT.

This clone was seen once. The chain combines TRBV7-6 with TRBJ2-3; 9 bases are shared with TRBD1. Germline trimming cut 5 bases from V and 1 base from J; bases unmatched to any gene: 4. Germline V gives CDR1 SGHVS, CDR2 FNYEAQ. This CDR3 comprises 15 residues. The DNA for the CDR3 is TGTGCCAGCAGCAACAGACAGGGGGGCACAGATACGCAGTATTTT. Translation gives CASSNRQGGTDTQYF.

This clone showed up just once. For the CDR3, the DNA is TGCAGCGTGATCCAGGGAATCTCCTACGAGCAGTACTTC. It encodes CSVIQGISYEQYF. This rearrangement joins TRBV29-1 to TRBJ2-7; the D gene is possibly TRBD1 (5 bases). This CDR3 contains 13 residues. Deletions cut 6 bases from V and 0 bases from J, with 12 bases between. Germline V gene data show CDR1 as SQVTM and CDR2 as ANQGSEA.

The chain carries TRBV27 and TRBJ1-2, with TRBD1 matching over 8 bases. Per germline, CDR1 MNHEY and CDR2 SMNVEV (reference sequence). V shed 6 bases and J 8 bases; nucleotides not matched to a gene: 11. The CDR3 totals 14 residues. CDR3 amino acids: CASSNPRGPPGYTF. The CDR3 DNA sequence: TGTGCCAGCAGCAACCCCAGGGGGCCGCCAGGCTACACCTTC.

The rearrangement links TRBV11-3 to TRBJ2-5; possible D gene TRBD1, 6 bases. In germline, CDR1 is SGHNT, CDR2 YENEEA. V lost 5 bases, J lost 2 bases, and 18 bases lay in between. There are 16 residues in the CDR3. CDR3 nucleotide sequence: TGTGCCAGCAGCCACTCCTCCCAGGGGCCACAAGAGACCCAGTACTTC. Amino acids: CASSHSSQGPQETQYF.

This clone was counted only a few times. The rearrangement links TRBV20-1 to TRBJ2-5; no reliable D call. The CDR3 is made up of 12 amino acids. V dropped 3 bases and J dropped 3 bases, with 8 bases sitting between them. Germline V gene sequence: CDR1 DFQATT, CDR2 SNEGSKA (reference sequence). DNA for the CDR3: TGCAGTGCTAGTACCCAGGAAGAGACCCAGTACTTC. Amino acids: CSASTQEETQYF.

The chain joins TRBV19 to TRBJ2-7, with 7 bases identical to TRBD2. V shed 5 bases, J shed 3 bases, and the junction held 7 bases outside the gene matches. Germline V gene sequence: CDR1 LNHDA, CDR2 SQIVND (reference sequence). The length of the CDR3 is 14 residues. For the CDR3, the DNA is TGTGCCAGTAGTTCCGGGACGGGGGGCTACGAGCAGTACTTC. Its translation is CASSSGTGGYEQYF.

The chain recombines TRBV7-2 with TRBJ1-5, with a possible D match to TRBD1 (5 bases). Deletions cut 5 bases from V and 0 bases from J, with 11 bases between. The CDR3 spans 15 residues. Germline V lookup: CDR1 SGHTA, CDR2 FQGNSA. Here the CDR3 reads CASSPDIYSNQPQHF. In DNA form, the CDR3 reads TGTGCCAGCAGCCCGGACATTTATAGCAATCAGCCCCAGCATTTT.

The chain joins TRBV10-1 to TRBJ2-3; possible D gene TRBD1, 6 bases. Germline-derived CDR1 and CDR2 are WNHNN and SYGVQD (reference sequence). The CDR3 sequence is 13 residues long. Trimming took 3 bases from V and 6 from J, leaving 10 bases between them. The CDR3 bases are TGCGCCAGCAGTGACCTGAGGGGGGATACGCAGTATTTT. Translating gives CASSDLRGDTQYF.

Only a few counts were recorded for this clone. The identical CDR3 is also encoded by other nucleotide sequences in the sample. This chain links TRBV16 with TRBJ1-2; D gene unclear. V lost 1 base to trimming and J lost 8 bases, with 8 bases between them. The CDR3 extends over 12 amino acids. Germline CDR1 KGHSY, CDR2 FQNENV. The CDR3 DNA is TGTGCCAGCAGCCAATTCGGGGTGGGCTACACCTTC. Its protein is CASSQFGVGYTF.

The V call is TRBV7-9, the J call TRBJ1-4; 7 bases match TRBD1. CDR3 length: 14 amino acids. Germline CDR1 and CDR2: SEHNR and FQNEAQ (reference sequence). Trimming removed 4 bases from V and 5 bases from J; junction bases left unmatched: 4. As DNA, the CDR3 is TGTGCCAGCAGCTCGGGACAGAGAAATGAAAAACTGTTTTTT. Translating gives CASSSGQRNEKLFF.

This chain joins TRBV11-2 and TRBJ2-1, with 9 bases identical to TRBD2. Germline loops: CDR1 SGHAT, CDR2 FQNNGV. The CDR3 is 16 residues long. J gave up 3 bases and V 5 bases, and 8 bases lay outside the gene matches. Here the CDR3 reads CASSPSLAGVYNEQFF. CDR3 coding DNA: TGTGCCAGCAGCCCATCTTTAGCGGGGGTCTACAATGAGCAGTTCTTC.

For the CDR3, the DNA is TGTGCCAGCAGTCCCAGGGACTCTCGGACCCAGTACTTC. This translates into CASSPRDSRTQYF. The chain carries TRBV12-3 or TRBV12-4 and TRBJ2-5, with a tentative D call TRBD2 (6 bases). CDR3 size: 13 residues. With 5 bases removed from V and 7 bases from J, the gap between germline ends came to 14 bases.

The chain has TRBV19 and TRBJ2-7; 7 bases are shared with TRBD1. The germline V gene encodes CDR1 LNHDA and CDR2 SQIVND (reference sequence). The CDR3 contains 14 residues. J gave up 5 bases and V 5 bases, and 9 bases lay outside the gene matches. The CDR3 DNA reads TGTGCCAGTAGTCCCAGCTTGACAGGGCACGAGCAGTACTTC. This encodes CASSPSLTGHEQYF.

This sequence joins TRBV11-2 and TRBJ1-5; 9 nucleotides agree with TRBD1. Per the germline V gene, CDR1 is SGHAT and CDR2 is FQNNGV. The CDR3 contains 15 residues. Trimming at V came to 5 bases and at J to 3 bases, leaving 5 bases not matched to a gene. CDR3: CASSPRDRDNQPQHF. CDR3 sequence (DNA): TGTGCCAGCAGCCCTCGGGACAGGGACAATCAGCCCCAGCATTTT.

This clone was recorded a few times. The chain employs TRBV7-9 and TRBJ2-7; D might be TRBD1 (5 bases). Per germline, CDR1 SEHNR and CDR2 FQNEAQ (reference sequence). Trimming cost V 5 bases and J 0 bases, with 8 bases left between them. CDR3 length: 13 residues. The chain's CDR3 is CASSVDSSYEQYF. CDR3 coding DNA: TGTGCCAGCAGCGTAGACAGCTCCTACGAGCAGTACTTC.

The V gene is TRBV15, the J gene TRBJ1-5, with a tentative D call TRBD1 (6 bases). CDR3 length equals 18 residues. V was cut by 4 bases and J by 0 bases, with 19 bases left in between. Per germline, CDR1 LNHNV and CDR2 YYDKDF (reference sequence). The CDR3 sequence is CATSTGQGPEYSNQPQHF. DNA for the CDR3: TGTGCCACCAGCACCGGCCAGGGGCCCGAATATAGCAATCAGCCCCAGCATTTT.

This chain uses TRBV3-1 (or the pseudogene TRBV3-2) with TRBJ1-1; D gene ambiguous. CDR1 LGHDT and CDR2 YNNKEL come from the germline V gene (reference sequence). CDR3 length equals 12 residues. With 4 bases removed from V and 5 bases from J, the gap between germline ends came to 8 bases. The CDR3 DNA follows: TGTGCCAGCAGCCTCTACGGGACTGAAGCTTTCTTT. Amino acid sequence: CASSLYGTEAFF.

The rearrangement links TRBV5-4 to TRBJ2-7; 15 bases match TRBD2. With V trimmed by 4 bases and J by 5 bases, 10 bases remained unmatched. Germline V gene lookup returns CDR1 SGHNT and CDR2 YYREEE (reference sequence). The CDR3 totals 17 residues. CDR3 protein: CASSKGLAGGRGNEQYF. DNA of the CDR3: TGTGCCAGCAGCAAGGGACTAGCGGGAGGTCGTGGGAACGAGCAGTACTTC.